The 10 T cell receptor beta chains given below trace back to one sample, sequenced in a study of prognosis after radiotherapy for stage I lung cancer. The study amplified the TCR beta CDR3 region from genomic DNA. This amplification was carried out by two rounds of multiplex PCR. TRBV and TRBJ genes each had their own specific primers in first-round PCR. Each CDR3 protein gets one entry after TCRdb re-called the multiplex PCR reads with MiXCR. The data hold 30,000 to 35,000 distinct CDR3 sequences, with 40% to 60% observed a single time. The sample in question was PBMCs, obtained before or after stereotactic body radiation therapy (not recorded which). All receptors derive from a donor over 45 with non-small cell lung cancer.

This clonotype rates as medium-sized. The chain carries TRBV11-2 and TRBJ2-2; 10 bases align to TRBD2. There are 17 residues in the CDR3. Losses at the gene ends were 0 bases for V and 5 bases for J; bases not matched to a gene: 6. From germline, CDR1 is SGHAT and CDR2 FQNNGV. CDR3 nucleotides: TGTGCCAGCAGCTTAGAAAGCGGGAGGGCCTTGACCGGGGAGCTGTTTTTT. This codes for CASSLESGRALTGELFF.

This clonotype was detected many times. The rearrangement uses TRBV19 and TRBJ1-4, with D possibly TRBD1 on 5 matching bases. The germline gives CDR1 LNHDA, CDR2 SQIVND (reference sequence). The CDR3 is 17 residues long. V was pared by 3 bases and J by 3 bases, with 17 bases between. In nucleotides, the CDR3 is TGTGCCAGTAGTATCGAGGGCAGAAGGGGCCCTAATGAAAAACTGTTTTTT. Its translation is CASSIEGRRGPNEKLFF.

Many counts were recorded for this clonotype. The chain uses TRBV24-1 and TRBJ1-4; D unclear. The CDR3 is made up of 15 amino acids. V was cut by 3 bases and J by 0 bases, with 7 bases left in between. Germline CDR1 and CDR2: KGHDR and SFDVKD. The CDR3 loop is CATSDGGATNEKLFF. The CDR3, as DNA: TGTGCCACCAGTGATGGCGGCGCAACTAATGAAAAACTGTTTTTT.

The chain employs TRBV11-3 and TRBJ1-3; maybe TRBD1 (5 bases). The CDR3 is made up of 14 amino acids. Trimming removed 5 bases at V and 4 bases at J, with 12 bases between. Germline V gives CDR1 SGHNT, CDR2 YENEEA. The CDR3 bases are TGTGCCAGCAGCACGGGGGGATCAGGAAACACCATATATTTT. This codes for CASSTGGSGNTIYF.

This clonotype was counted only a few times. This chain links TRBV11-3 with TRBJ1-4; 10 bases map to TRBD1. V lost 5 bases and J lost 7; bases outside the gene matches: 7. This CDR3 is 15 amino acids long. The V gene's germline CDR1 is SGHNT and CDR2 YENEEA. CDR3 DNA: TGTGCCAGCAGCATTACCGGGACAGGGGTTGAAAAACTGTTTTTT. Translating it yields CASSITGTGVEKLFF.

The rearrangement uses TRBV19 and TRBJ1-5; tentatively, D is TRBD1 (5 bases). The CDR3 is 14 residues long. In germline, CDR1 is LNHDA, CDR2 SQIVND (reference sequence). V dropped 8 bases and J dropped 6 bases, with 17 bases sitting between them. CDR3 residues: CASCPGQALQPQHF. CDR3 sequence (DNA): TGTGCCAGTTGTCCGGGGCAAGCCCTTCAGCCCCAGCATTTT.

The genes are TRBV6-2 or TRBV6-3 and TRBJ1-5; D not certain. The CDR3 extends over 15 amino acids. Trimming cost V 2 bases and J 3 bases, with 11 bases left between them. The germline V gene encodes CDR1 MNHEY and CDR2 SVGEGT. The CDR3 coding sequence is TGTGCCAGCAGTTACGGTGGCCAGTCCAATCAGCCCCAGCATTTT. Translated: CASSYGGQSNQPQHF.

The chain employs TRBV7-6 and TRBJ2-1; TRBD2 matches 7 bases. The CDR3 runs to 17 residues. J gave up 3 bases and V 6 bases, and 14 bases lay outside the gene matches. The germline V gene encodes CDR1 SGHVS and CDR2 FNYEAQ. CDR3: CASSRAGTIGGYNEQFF. The CDR3 DNA sequence: TGTGCCAGCAGTAGGGCCGGGACTATCGGGGGCTACAATGAGCAGTTCTTC. The full variable domain, with the rest looked up from reference TRBV7-6 and TRBJ2-1, is GAGVSQSPRYKVTKRGQDVALRCDPISGHVSLYWYRQALGQGPEFLTYFNYEAQQDKSGLPNDRFSAERPEGSISTLTIQRTEQRDSAMYRCASSRAGTIGGYNEQFFGPGTRLTVL.

This clonotype was seen at least ten times. The rearrangement links TRBV3-1 to TRBJ2-5; D not certain. Trimming stripped 0 bases from V and 3 bases from J, with 17 bases between. The CDR3 runs 17 residues. Germline CDR1 reads LGHDT; CDR2 reads YNNKEL (reference sequence). CDR3 DNA: TGTGCCAGCAGCCAAGACCATCCTAGGTATACGGAAGAGACCCAGTACTTC. Its protein product is CASSQDHPRYTEETQYF.

In regard to this clonotype: This sequence is one base from a far larger clone and is likely a read error. V and J are TRBV6-2 or TRBV6-3 and TRBJ1-1, with D unclear. This CDR3 has 14 amino acids. The V end was cut by 5 bases, the J end by 0 bases, with 10 bases between. Looked up from germline, CDR1 is MNHEY and CDR2 is SVGEGT. CDR3 sequence reads: CASSGVPLNTEAFF. CDR3 sequence (DNA): TGTGCCAGCAGTGGGGTACCGTTGAACACTGAAGCTTTCTTT.